Listed below are T cell receptor beta chains from one sample, sequenced in a study of technical replicates of blood from a handful of donors. The assay was immunoSEQ multiplex PCR, and TCRdb's table has in-frame clones only and misses some. The sample lists about 83,000 clones, roughly 94% occurring once. Material: T cells isolated from PBMCs. These receptor sequences come from a human donor in good health. Both conserved end residues are part of each CDR3. The order of the fields is V gene, J gene, D gene, clone size, CDR3 protein, CDR3 DNA. D genes are given only for firm matches. A clone size is listed for some rows: how often the clone was seen (once, few, many), or a class if it is expanded.

V: TRBV2
J: TRBJ1-2
D: TRBD1
size: NA
CDR3: CAKTTGYDYGYTF
DNA: TGTGCCAAAACGACAGGGTACGACTATGGCTACACCTTC

V: TRBV18
J: TRBJ2-1
D: TRBD1
size: NA
CDR3: CASSPSSPGTGNEQFF
DNA: TGTGCCAGCTCACCTTCTAGTCCCGGGACAGGGAATGAGCAGTTCTTC

V: TRBV14
J: TRBJ1-1
D: NA
size: NA
CDR3: CASSPPKNTEAFF
DNA: TGTGCCAGCAGCCCCCCAAAGAACACTGAAGCTTTCTTT

V: TRBV2
J: TRBJ2-7
D: NA
size: NA
CDR3: CASSDGLAVSYEQYF
DNA: TGTGCCAGCAGCGATGGGTTAGCGGTATCCTACGAGCAGTACTTC

V: TRBV27
J: TRBJ1-2
D: NA
size: NA
CDR3: CASSRDMLVPYTF
DNA: TGTGCCAGCAGCCGGGACATGCTGGTACCCTACACCTTC

V: TRBV19
J: TRBJ1-2
D: TRBD1
size: NA
CDR3: CASSILDRGSHGYTF
DNA: TGTGCCAGTAGTATACTGGACAGGGGTAGTCATGGCTACACCTTC

V: TRBV10-3
J: TRBJ2-7
D: NA
size: few
CDR3: CAISESRGPEQYF
DNA: TGTGCCATCAGTGAGTCAAGAGGGCCCGAGCAGTACTTC

V: TRBV18
J: TRBJ2-7
D: NA
size: NA
CDR3: CASSPGRAYEQYF
DNA: TGTGCCAGCTCACCCGGGAGAGCCTACGAGCAGTACTTC

V: TRBV6-5
J: TRBJ2-5
D: TRBD1
size: NA
CDR3: CASLDRGETQYF
DNA: TGTGCCAGTCTTGACAGGGGAGAGACCCAGTACTTC

V: TRBV19
J: TRBJ1-2
D: NA
size: NA
CDR3: CASSPQGTPTNTF
DNA: TGTGCCAGTAGTCCTCAAGGGACACCTACGAACACCTTC

V: TRBV4-1
J: TRBJ1-5
D: NA
size: few
CDR3: CASKPYRGHNQPQHF
DNA: TGCGCCAGCAAACCTTATAGGGGACACAATCAGCCCCAGCATTTT

V: TRBV5-6
J: TRBJ2-3
D: NA
size: NA
CDR3: CASSLEPLTDTQYF
DNA: TGTGCCAGCAGCTTGGAGCCCCTCACAGATACGCAGTATTTT

V: TRBV9
J: TRBJ2-3
D: TRBD2
size: once
CDR3: CASSGRTSGTVADTQYF
DNA: TGTGCCAGCAGCGGTAGGACTAGCGGGACGGTCGCAGATACGCAGTATTTT

V: TRBV6-1
J: TRBJ1-4
D: TRBD1
size: NA
CDR3: CASSEGPLTGGLPRKLFF
DNA: TGTGCCAGCAGTGAAGGCCCCCTCACAGGGGGACTCCCCCGGAAACTGTTTTTT

V: TRBV28
J: TRBJ2-7
D: TRBD1
size: NA
CDR3: CASSLQGAYYEQYF
DNA: TGTGCCAGCAGTTTACAGGGGGCTTATTACGAGCAGTACTTC

V: TRBV13
J: TRBJ2-7
D: TRBD1
size: NA
CDR3: CASSFEPGSPGDRNSYEQYF
DNA: TGTGCCAGCAGCTTCGAACCCGGCTCGCCTGGGGACAGGAACTCCTACGAGCAGTACTTC

V: TRBV27
J: TRBJ2-2
D: TRBD1
size: once
CDR3: CASSLSRGPGELFF
DNA: TGTGCCAGCAGTTTATCGAGGGGGCCCGGGGAGCTGTTTTTT

V: TRBV2
J: TRBJ2-7
D: TRBD2
size: NA
CDR3: CASRREIGAYEQYF
DNA: TGTGCCAGCAGGCGGGAGATCGGAGCCTACGAGCAGTACTTC

V: TRBV9
J: TRBJ2-1
D: NA
size: once
CDR3: CASSAGLLGPYNEQFF
DNA: TGTGCCAGCAGCGCAGGTCTGTTGGGCCCCTACAATGAGCAGTTCTTC

V: TRBV7-9
J: TRBJ2-7
D: NA
size: NA
CDR3: CASSSQGYEQYF
DNA: TGTGCCAGCAGCTCGCAGGGCTACGAGCAGTACTTC

V: TRBV28
J: TRBJ1-5
D: NA
size: NA
CDR3: CASSSQDQPQHF
DNA: TGTGCCAGCAGTTCCCAGGATCAGCCCCAGCATTTT

V: TRBV7-5
J: TRBJ2-5
D: NA
size: NA
CDR3: CVRSLILRETQYF
DNA: TGTGTCAGAAGCTTAATACTCCGGGAGACCCAGTACTTC

V: TRBV2
J: TRBJ1-2
D: TRBD1
size: NA
CDR3: CASSLWEVTGPDGYTF
DNA: TGTGCCAGCAGTCTTTGGGAAGTGACAGGGCCAGACGGCTACACCTTC

V: TRBV28
J: TRBJ2-2
D: NA
size: NA
CDR3: CASHRTETTNTGELFF
DNA: TGTGCCAGCCACCGCACGGAGACTACGAACACCGGGGAGCTGTTTTTT

V: TRBV5-1
J: TRBJ1-5
D: TRBD1
size: NA
CDR3: CASSLEGTVNQPQHF
DNA: TGCGCCAGCAGCTTGGAAGGGACAGTTAATCAGCCCCAGCATTTT

V: TRBV19
J: TRBJ2-2
D: TRBD2
size: once
CDR3: CASSIRGTSGSSGELFF
DNA: TGTGCCAGTAGTATAAGGGGGACTAGCGGGAGCTCCGGGGAGCTGTTTTTT

V: TRBV7-8
J: TRBJ1-2
D: NA
size: NA
CDR3: CASSSNRDRLYGYTF
DNA: TGTGCCAGCAGCTCCAACAGAGACAGACTTTATGGCTACACCTTC

V: TRBV5-1
J: TRBJ2-3
D: TRBD2
size: NA
CDR3: CASSLGSGTSADTQYF
DNA: TGCGCCAGCAGCTTGGGGTCGGGGACTAGCGCCGATACGCAGTATTTT

V: TRBV10-3
J: TRBJ2-1
D: NA
size: NA
CDR3: CAISESVQGNYNEQFF
DNA: TGTGCCATCAGTGAGTCAGTACAGGGCAACTACAATGAGCAGTTCTTC

V: TRBV11-2
J: TRBJ2-1
D: NA
size: NA
CDR3: CASSKGGGAYNEQFF
DNA: TGTGCCAGCAGCAAAGGGGGTGGGGCCTACAATGAGCAGTTCTTC

V: TRBV9
J: TRBJ2-7
D: TRBD2
size: NA
CDR3: CASSVDSGVSYEQYF
DNA: TGTGCCAGCAGCGTAGATAGCGGGGTTAGCTACGAGCAGTACTTC

V: TRBV27
J: TRBJ1-5
D: TRBD1
size: NA
CDR3: CASSPLYRGRNQPQHF
DNA: TGTGCCAGCAGTCCCCTCTACAGGGGTCGGAATCAGCCCCAGCATTTT

V: TRBV19
J: TRBJ1-2
D: NA
size: NA
CDR3: CASTRGSGAARLNYGYTF
DNA: TGTGCCAGCACCCGGGGATCAGGGGCCGCCCGACTTAACTATGGCTACACCTTC

V: TRBV11-2
J: TRBJ1-1
D: NA
size: NA
CDR3: CASSWFRGRPEAFF
DNA: TGTGCCAGCAGCTGGTTCCGGGGGAGACCTGAAGCTTTCTTT

V: TRBV14
J: TRBJ2-1
D: NA
size: few
CDR3: CASSRASYNEQFF
DNA: TGTGCCAGCAGCCGGGCATCCTACAATGAGCAGTTCTTC

V: TRBV2
J: TRBJ1-5
D: TRBD1
size: NA
CDR3: CASSRTGRDQPQHF
DNA: TGTGCCAGCAGTAGGACAGGGAGAGATCAGCCCCAGCATTTT

V: TRBV19
J: TRBJ1-2
D: TRBD1
size: NA
CDR3: CASSIDTTTGNGYTF
DNA: TGTGCCAGTAGTATAGACACGACGACAGGGAATGGCTACACCTTC

V: TRBV29-1
J: TRBJ2-1
D: NA
size: NA
CDR3: CSVEEGTPGGRGSYNEQFF
DNA: TGCAGCGTTGAAGAAGGGACACCTGGGGGGCGGGGGTCCTACAATGAGCAGTTCTTC

V: TRBV9
J: TRBJ1-2
D: NA
size: once
CDR3: CASSTEAAYGYTF
DNA: TGTGCCAGCAGCACCGAGGCCGCCTATGGCTACACCTTC

V: TRBV29-1
J: TRBJ2-1
D: TRBD2
size: NA
CDR3: CSVAGLADYNEQFF
DNA: TGCAGCGTGGCGGGACTAGCGGATTACAATGAGCAGTTCTTC

V: TRBV6-6
J: TRBJ2-7
D: TRBD1
size: NA
CDR3: CASSYAGGAIYEQYF
DNA: TGTGCCAGCAGTTATGCAGGGGGCGCGATCTACGAGCAGTACTTC

V: TRBV10-2
J: TRBJ2-1
D: TRBD1
size: NA
CDR3: CASSGQGGGNEQFF
DNA: TGCGCCAGCTCCGGACAGGGAGGTGGCAATGAGCAGTTCTTC

V: TRBV7-9
J: TRBJ1-1
D: NA
size: NA
CDR3: CASSLAFEAFF
DNA: TGTGCCAGCAGCTTAGCCTTTGAAGCTTTCTTT

V: TRBV5-1
J: TRBJ2-3
D: TRBD1
size: once
CDR3: CASSLAGDRGTQYF
DNA: TGCGCCAGCAGCTTGGCCGGGGACAGGGGGACGCAGTATTTT

V: TRBV9
J: TRBJ1-2
D: TRBD1
size: NA
CDR3: CASSATGGIYGYTF
DNA: TGTGCCAGCAGCGCAACAGGGGGCATCTATGGCTACACCTTC

V: TRBV6-1
J: TRBJ2-7
D: NA
size: NA
CDR3: CASSLVTGPYEQYF
DNA: TGTGCCAGCAGTCTGGTGACTGGCCCCTACGAGCAGTACTTC

V: TRBV7-8
J: TRBJ1-2
D: NA
size: NA
CDR3: CASSLITDNYGYTF
DNA: TGTGCCAGCAGCTTAATAACAGATAACTATGGCTACACCTTC

V: TRBV4-2
J: TRBJ2-4
D: TRBD2
size: NA
CDR3: CASSPGEGLNIQYF
DNA: TGTGCCAGCAGCCCCGGGGAGGGGTTGAACATTCAGTACTTC

V: TRBV7-6
J: TRBJ2-7
D: TRBD2
size: NA
CDR3: CASSLGLAGGREEQYF
DNA: TGTGCCAGCAGCCTAGGACTAGCGGGAGGCCGTGAGGAGCAGTACTTC

V: TRBV30
J: TRBJ1-1
D: NA
size: NA
CDR3: CAWSGRGNTEAFF
DNA: TGTGCCTGGAGTGGCAGGGGGAACACTGAAGCTTTCTTT

V: TRBV4-1
J: TRBJ2-2
D: TRBD2
size: NA
CDR3: CASSQPRLAGGFAGELFF
DNA: TGCGCCAGCAGCCAACCGAGACTAGCGGGGGGATTCGCCGGGGAGCTGTTTTTT

V: TRBV20-1
J: TRBJ1-1
D: NA
size: NA
CDR3: CSGLRYTEAFF
DNA: TGCAGTGGTTTGCGCTACACTGAAGCTTTCTTT

V: TRBV5-1
J: TRBJ1-2
D: NA
size: NA
CDR3: CASSLRTAYGYTF
DNA: TGCGCCAGCAGCTTGAGGACAGCCTATGGCTACACCTTC

V: TRBV7-6
J: TRBJ1-5
D: TRBD1
size: NA
CDR3: CASSLETGPNNQPQHF
DNA: TGTGCCAGCAGCTTAGAGACAGGGCCCAACAATCAGCCCCAGCATTTT

V: TRBV29-1
J: TRBJ2-1
D: NA
size: NA
CDR3: CSVERVSYNEQFF
DNA: TGCAGCGTTGAGAGGGTCTCCTACAATGAGCAGTTCTTC